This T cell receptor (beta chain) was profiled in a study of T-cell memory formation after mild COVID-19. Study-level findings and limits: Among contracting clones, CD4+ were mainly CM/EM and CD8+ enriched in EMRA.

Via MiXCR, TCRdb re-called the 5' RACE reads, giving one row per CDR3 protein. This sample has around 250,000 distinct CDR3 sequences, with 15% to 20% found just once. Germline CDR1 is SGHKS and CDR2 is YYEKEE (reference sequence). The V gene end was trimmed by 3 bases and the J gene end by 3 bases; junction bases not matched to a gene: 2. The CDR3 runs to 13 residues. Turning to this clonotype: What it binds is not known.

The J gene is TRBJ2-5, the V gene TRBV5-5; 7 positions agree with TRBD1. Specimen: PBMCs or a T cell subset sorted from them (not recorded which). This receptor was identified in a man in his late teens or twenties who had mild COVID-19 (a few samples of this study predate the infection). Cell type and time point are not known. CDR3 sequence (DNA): TGTGCCAGCAGCTACGGACAGGAAGAGACCCAGTACTTC. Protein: CASSYGQEETQYF.